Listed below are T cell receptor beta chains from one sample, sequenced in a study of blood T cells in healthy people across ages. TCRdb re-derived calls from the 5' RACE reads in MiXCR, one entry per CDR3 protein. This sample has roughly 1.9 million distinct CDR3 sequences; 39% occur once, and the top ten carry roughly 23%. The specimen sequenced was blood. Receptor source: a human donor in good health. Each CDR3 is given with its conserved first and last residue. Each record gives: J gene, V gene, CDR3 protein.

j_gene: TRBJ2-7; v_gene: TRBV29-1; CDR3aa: CSIYASSGGADEQYF
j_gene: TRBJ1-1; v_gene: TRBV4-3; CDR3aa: CASSQGWALNTEAFF
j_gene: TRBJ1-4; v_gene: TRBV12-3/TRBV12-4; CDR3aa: CASSQDRGHEKLFF
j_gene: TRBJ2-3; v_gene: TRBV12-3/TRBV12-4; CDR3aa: CASSIARGASGTDTQYF
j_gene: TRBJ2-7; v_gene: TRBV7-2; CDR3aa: CASTTFSGASYEQYF
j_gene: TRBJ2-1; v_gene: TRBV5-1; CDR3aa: CASSAYGHPNEQFF
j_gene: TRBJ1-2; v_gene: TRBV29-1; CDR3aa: CSVEYWIKRASYGYTF
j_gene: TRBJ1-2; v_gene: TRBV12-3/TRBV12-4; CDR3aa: CASSFKGFSYGYTF
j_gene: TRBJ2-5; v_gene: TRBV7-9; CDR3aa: CASSLVKDIQETQYF
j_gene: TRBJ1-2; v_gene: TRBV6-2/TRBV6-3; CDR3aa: CASSSILDGNYGYTF